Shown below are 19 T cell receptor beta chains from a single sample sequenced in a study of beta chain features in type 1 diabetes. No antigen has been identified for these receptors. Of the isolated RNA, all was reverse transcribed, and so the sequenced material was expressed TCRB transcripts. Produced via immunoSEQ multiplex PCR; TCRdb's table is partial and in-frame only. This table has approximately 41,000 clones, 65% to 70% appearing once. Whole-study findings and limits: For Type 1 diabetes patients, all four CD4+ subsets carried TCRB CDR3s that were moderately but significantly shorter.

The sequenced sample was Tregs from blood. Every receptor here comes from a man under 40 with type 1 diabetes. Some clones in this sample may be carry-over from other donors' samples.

CDR3 sequence (DNA): TGTGCCACCAGCAGAGTGAGGACAGGACTTTATGGCTACACCTTC. Its protein product is CATSRVRTGLYGYTF. The J gene is TRBJ1-2, the V gene TRBV15; 7 nucleotides match TRBD1. CDR3 length: 15 amino acids. The germline gives CDR1 LNHNV, CDR2 YYDKDF (reference sequence). V was clipped by 1 base and J by 5 bases; unmatched bases: 7.

The CDR3 DNA sequence: TGTGCCAGCTCCTGGGGCAGAAGCTCTGGGGCCAACGTCCTGACTTTC. Its protein is CASSWGRSSGANVLTF. The V gene is TRBV28, the J gene TRBJ2-6, with D tentatively TRBD1 (5 bases). Trimming pared 8 bases from V and 0 bases from J, leaving 14 bases between. The CDR3 extends over 16 amino acids. Per germline, CDR1 MDHEN and CDR2 SYDVKM.

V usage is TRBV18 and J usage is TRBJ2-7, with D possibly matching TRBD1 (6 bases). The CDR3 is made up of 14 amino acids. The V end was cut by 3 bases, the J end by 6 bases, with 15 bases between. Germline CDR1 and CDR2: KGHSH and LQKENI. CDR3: CASSPFSGVLEQYF. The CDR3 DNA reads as TGTGCCAGCTCACCGTTTTCAGGGGTTCTCGAGCAGTACTTC.

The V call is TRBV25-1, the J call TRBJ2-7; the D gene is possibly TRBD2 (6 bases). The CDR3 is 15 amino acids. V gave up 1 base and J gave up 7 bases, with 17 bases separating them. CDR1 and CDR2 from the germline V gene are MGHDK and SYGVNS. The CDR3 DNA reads TGTGCCAGCAGTGAATTAGGCAGGGAGGCGAGTGAGCAGTACTTC. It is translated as CASSELGREASEQYF.

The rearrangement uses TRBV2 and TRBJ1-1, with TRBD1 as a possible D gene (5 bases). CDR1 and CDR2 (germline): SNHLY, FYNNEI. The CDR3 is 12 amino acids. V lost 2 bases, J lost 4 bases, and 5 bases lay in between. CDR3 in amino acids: CASSEQGTEAFF. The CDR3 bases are TGTGCCAGCAGTGAACAGGGCACTGAAGCTTTCTTT.

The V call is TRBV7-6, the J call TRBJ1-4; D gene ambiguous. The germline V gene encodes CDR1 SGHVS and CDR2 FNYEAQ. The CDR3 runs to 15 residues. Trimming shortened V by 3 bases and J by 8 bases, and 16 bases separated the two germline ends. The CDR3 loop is CASSLRVGSREKLFF. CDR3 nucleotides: TGTGCCAGCAGCTTGAGGGTCGGGAGTCGGGAAAAACTGTTTTTT.

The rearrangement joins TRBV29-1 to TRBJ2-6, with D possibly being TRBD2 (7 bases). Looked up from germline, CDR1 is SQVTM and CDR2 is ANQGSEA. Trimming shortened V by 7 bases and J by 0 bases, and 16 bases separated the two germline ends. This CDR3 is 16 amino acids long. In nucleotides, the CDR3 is TGCAGCGGCCTTTTTGGGGGGGCCTCTGGGGCCAACGTCCTGACTTTC. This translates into CSGLFGGASGANVLTF.

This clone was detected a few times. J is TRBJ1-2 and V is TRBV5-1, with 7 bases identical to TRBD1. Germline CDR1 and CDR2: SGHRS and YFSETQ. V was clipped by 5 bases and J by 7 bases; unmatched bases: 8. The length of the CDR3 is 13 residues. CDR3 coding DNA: TGCGCCAGCAGACTGACAGGGACTGGTGGCTACACCTTC. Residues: CASRLTGTGGYTF.

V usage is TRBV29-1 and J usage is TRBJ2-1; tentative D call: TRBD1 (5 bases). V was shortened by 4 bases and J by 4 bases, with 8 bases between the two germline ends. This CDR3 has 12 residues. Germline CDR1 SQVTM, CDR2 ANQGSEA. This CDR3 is CSVGGFYNEQFF. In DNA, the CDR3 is TGCAGCGTTGGGGGCTTTTACAATGAGCAGTTCTTC.

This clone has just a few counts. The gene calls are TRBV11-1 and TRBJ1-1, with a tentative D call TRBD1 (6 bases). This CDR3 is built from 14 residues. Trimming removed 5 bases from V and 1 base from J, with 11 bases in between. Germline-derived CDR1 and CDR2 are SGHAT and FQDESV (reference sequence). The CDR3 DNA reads TGTGCCAGCAGCCCCGGACAGTGGAACACTGAAGCTTTCTTT. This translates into CASSPGQWNTEAFF.

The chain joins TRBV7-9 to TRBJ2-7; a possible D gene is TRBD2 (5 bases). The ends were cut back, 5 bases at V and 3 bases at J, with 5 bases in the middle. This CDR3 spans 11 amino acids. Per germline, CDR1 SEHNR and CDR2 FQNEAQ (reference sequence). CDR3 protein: CASSEGYEQYF. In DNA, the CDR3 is TGTGCCAGCAGCGAGGGCTACGAGCAGTACTTC.

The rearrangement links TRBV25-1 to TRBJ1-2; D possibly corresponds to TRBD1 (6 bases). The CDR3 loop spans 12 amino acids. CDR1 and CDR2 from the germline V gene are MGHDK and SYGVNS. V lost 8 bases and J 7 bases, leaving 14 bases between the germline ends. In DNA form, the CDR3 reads TGTGCCAGCGCAGGGGTGATAGGTGGCTACACCTTC. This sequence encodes CASAGVIGGYTF.

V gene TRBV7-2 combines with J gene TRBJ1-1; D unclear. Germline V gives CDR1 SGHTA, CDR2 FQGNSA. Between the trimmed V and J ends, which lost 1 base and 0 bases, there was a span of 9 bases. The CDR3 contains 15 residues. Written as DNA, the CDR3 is TGTGCCAGCAGCTTAGTTACGGGTTTGAACACTGAAGCTTTCTTT. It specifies CASSLVTGLNTEAFF. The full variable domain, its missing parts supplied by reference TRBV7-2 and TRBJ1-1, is GAGVSQSPSNKVTEKGKDVELRCDPISGHTALYWYRQSLGQGLEFLIYFQGNSAPDKSGLPSDRFSAERTGGSVSTLTIQRTQQEDSAVYLCASSLVTGLNTEAFFGQGTRLTVV.

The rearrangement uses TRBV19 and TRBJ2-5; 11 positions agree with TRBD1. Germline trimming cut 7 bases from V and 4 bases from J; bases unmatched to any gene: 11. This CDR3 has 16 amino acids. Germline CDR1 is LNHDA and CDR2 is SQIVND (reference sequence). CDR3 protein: CASTRTGGFNGETQYF. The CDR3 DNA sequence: TGTGCCAGTACCAGGACAGGGGGCTTTAATGGAGAGACCCAGTACTTC.

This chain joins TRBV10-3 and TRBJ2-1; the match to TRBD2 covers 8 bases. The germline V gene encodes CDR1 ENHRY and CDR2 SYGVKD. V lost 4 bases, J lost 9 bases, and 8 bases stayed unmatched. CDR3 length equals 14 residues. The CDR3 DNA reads TGTGCCATCAGTGTCGGACTAGCCCAGGGTGAGCAGTTCTTC. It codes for CAISVGLAQGEQFF.

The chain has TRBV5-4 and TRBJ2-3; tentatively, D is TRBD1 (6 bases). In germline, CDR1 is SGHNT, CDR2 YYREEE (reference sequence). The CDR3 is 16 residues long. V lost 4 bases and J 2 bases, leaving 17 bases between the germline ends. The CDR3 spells CASSVGQTPFTDTQYF. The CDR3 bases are TGTGCCAGCAGCGTCGGACAGACCCCTTTCACAGATACGCAGTATTTT.

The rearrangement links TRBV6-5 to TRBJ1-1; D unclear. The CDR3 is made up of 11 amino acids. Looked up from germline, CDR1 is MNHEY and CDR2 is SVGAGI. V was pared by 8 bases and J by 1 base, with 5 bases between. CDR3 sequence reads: CASQENTEAFF. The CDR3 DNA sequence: TGTGCCAGCCAGGAGAACACTGAAGCTTTCTTT.

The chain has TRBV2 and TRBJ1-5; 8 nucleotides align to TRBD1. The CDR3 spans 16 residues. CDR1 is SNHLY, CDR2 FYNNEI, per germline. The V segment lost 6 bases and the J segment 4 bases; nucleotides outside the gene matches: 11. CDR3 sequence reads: CASRNPGQDYNQPQHF. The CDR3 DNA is TGTGCCAGCAGAAACCCGGGACAGGACTATAATCAGCCCCAGCATTTT.

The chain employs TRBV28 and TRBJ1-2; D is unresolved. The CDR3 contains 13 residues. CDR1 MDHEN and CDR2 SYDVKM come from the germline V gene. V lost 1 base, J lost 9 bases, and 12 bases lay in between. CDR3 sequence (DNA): TGTGCCAGCAGTTTATCGCAGGCCGGTAGCTACACCTTC. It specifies CASSLSQAGSYTF.